A single sample is the source of the 30 T cell receptor beta chains below, sequenced in a study of blood T cell repertoires in COVID-19. Clones were sequenced by immunoSEQ multiplex PCR, and TCRdb holds only the in-frame ones, with some missing. The sample contains approximately 300,000 clones, less than 85% of which appear only once. Sequencing was performed on PBMCs or T cells enriched from blood (not recorded which). These receptors were obtained from a woman aged 25 to 39 who had been exposed to COVID-19.

The V gene is TRBV28, the J gene TRBJ2-7; D might be TRBD2 (5 bases). The CDR3 runs 14 residues. CDR1 MDHEN and CDR2 SYDVKM come from the germline V gene. Deletions cut 6 bases from V and 3 bases from J, with 15 bases between. The CDR3 nucleotides read TGTGCCAGCAGCCCACCCCCCGGGGACTACGAGCAGTACTTC. Translating gives CASSPPPGDYEQYF. Full variable domain (rest looked up from reference TRBV28 and TRBJ2-7): DVKVTQSSRYLVKRTGEKVFLECVQDMDHENMFWYRQDPGLGLRLIYFSYDVKMKEKGDIPEGYSVSREKKERFSLILESASTNQTSMYLCASSPPPGDYEQYFGPGTRLTVT.

This chain connects TRBV5-1 to TRBJ2-1; 8 bases are shared with TRBD2. CDR3 length: 15 amino acids. The trim removed 5 bases at V and 2 bases at J, leaving 6 bases unmatched. From germline, CDR1 is SGHRS and CDR2 YFSETQ. CDR3 amino acids: CASRKAGVTYNEQFF. The CDR3 DNA reads as TGCGCCAGCAGGAAAGCGGGGGTGACCTACAATGAGCAGTTCTTC.

V usage is TRBV7-9 and J usage is TRBJ2-3; TRBD2 is a possible D gene (6 bases). Trimming left V 1 base short and J 9 bases short, with 11 bases between. CDR3 size: 13 residues. Germline assignment: CDR1 SEHNR and CDR2 FQNEAQ (reference sequence). The CDR3, as DNA: TGTGCCAGCAGCTTAGGTTTGGGGAGGACGCAGTATTTT. This gives the protein CASSLGLGRTQYF.

This clone was seen a single time. The rearrangement joins TRBV11-2 to TRBJ2-7; possible D gene TRBD2, 6 bases. CDR3 length equals 15 residues. CDR1 and CDR2 from the germline V gene are SGHAT and FQNNGV. V shed 1 base and J shed 3 bases, with 13 bases lying between them. Written as DNA, the CDR3 is TGTGCCAGCAGCTTAGGCGCTAGCGAGCTCTACGAGCAGTACTTC. This codes for CASSLGASELYEQYF. Full variable domain (missing parts from reference TRBV11-2 and TRBJ2-7): EAGVAQSPRYKIIEKRQSVAFWCNPISGHATLYWYQQILGQGPKLLIQFQNNGVVDDSQLPKDRFSAERLKGVDSTLKIQPAKLEDSAVYLCASSLGASELYEQYFGPGTRLTVT.

This CDR3 is CASSEPSRDRGTDTQYF. The CDR3 region has the DNA TGTGCCAGCAGCGAACCTTCCCGGGACAGAGGCACAGATACGCAGTATTTT. The V gene is TRBV25-1, the J gene TRBJ2-3; 7 positions match TRBD1. Losses at the gene ends were 6 bases for V and 1 base for J; bases not matched to a gene: 13. CDR1 MGHDK and CDR2 SYGVNS come from the germline V gene. The CDR3 contains 17 residues.

This clone was observed once. This sample includes further DNA sequences coding for the same CDR3. The V and J genes are TRBV5-1 and TRBJ2-3, with D possibly TRBD2 on 6 matching bases. Trimming left V 2 bases short and J 0 bases short, with 7 bases between. In germline, CDR1 is SGHRS, CDR2 YFSETQ. The CDR3 is 14 amino acids. CDR3 DNA: TGCGCCAGCAGCTTCGGGACTAGCACAGATACGCAGTATTTT. Its protein product is CASSFGTSTDTQYF.

The sample holds one count of this clone. The CDR3 bases are TGTGCCAGCAGTGACATGAGACAGGGGTGTGGCTACACCTTC. Its translation: CASSDMRQGCGYTF. This chain uses TRBV6-1 with TRBJ1-2; 8 nucleotides line up with TRBD1. Germline values: CDR1 MNHNS, CDR2 SASEGT. This CDR3 has 14 amino acids. The trim removed 3 bases at V and 7 bases at J, leaving 7 bases unmatched.

A few counts support this clone. The V and J genes are TRBV19 and TRBJ2-1; tentative D call: TRBD1 (6 bases). There are 17 residues in the CDR3. Germline assignment: CDR1 LNHDA and CDR2 SQIVND (reference sequence). Deletions cut 6 bases from V and 7 bases from J, with 25 bases between. The CDR3 reads CASRPSVPQGSWNEQFF. DNA for the CDR3: TGTGCCAGTAGGCCCTCCGTCCCACAGGGCTCATGGAATGAGCAGTTCTTC.

This clone was seen a few times. CDR3 nucleotides: TGTGCCAGTACTTCCGGGACTAGCGGTTCCAATGAGCAGTTCTTC. It specifies CASTSGTSGSNEQFF. The chain couples TRBV19 to TRBJ2-1, with 11 bases lining up with TRBD2. The CDR3 has 15 residues. Germline-derived CDR1 and CDR2 are LNHDA and SQIVND (reference sequence). Unmatched junction bases numbered 8, after V lost 7 bases and J lost 6 bases.

This clone occurred once. This chain connects TRBV19 to TRBJ1-5; D is possibly TRBD1 (5 bases). The germline gives CDR1 LNHDA, CDR2 SQIVND (reference sequence). The CDR3 is 12 amino acids. The germline V and J ends were trimmed by 10 bases and 3 bases, with 10 bases remaining between them. CDR3 in DNA: TGTGCCACCCGGGACTTCAATCAGCCCCAGCATTTT. Residues: CATRDFNQPQHF. The whole variable domain, remainder taken from reference TRBV19 and TRBJ1-5, is DGGITQSPKYLFRKEGQNVTLSCEQNLNHDAMYWYRQDPGQGLRLIYYSQIVNDFQKGDIAEGYSVSREKKESFPLTVTSAQKNPTAFYLCATRDFNQPQHFGDGTRLSIL.

V usage is TRBV6-5 and J usage is TRBJ1-2, with 10 positions matching TRBD1. The CDR3 extends over 13 amino acids. The germline V gene has CDR1 MNHEY and CDR2 SVGAGI. With 2 bases clipped from V and 6 bases from J, the junction kept 0 bases outside the gene matches. CDR3 DNA sequence: TGTGCCAGCAGTTACGGACAGGGGGATGGCTACACCTTC. Translating it yields CASSYGQGDGYTF.

The CDR3 bases are TGTGCCATCAGTGTGGCGGGGTCCGGGGCATCAGATACGCAGTATTTT. As protein: CAISVAGSGASDTQYF. The chain uses TRBV10-3 and TRBJ2-3, with a tentative D call TRBD2 (6 bases). Germline lookup yields CDR1 ENHRY and CDR2 SYGVKD. V was clipped by 4 bases and J by 4 bases, with 18 bases between them. The CDR3 has 16 residues.

V usage is TRBV2 and J usage is TRBJ2-1; D unresolved. The germline gives CDR1 SNHLY, CDR2 FYNNEI. The CDR3 is 13 amino acids. V lost 7 bases and J 9 bases, leaving 16 bases between the germline ends. CDR3 DNA: TGTGCCAGCAACCGGTCCCCGGCTAGTGAGCAGTTCTTC. Translation: CASNRSPASEQFF.

The chain recombines TRBV5-4 with TRBJ1-1, with TRBD1 as a possible D gene (6 bases). The CDR3 consists of 13 residues. The V and J ends lost 4 bases and 4 bases respectively, with 11 bases between them. Germline-derived CDR1 and CDR2 are SGHNT and YYREEE (reference sequence). CDR3 residues: CASSQQGGTEAFF. CDR3 nucleotides: TGTGCCAGCAGCCAACAGGGTGGCACTGAAGCTTTCTTT.

The CDR3: CASSQPGQGDGYTF. The CDR3 bases are TGTGCCAGTAGTCAGCCGGGACAGGGTGATGGCTACACCTTC. V is TRBV19 and J is TRBJ1-2; the match to TRBD1 covers 9 bases. Trimming took 5 bases from V and 6 from J; bases not matched to a gene: 7. This CDR3 has 14 residues. The germline V gene has CDR1 LNHDA and CDR2 SQIVND (reference sequence).

CDR3: CASSQVGGIGSKEQYF. The CDR3 coding sequence is TGCGCCAGCAGCCAAGTTGGGGGCATAGGGTCTAAGGAGCAGTACTTC. The rearrangement links TRBV4-3 to TRBJ2-7; perhaps TRBD1 as D (6 bases). In germline, CDR1 is LGHNA, CDR2 YSLEER. V lost 1 base to trimming and J lost 7 bases, with 20 bases between them. The CDR3 is 16 residues long.

V gene TRBV6-1 combines with J gene TRBJ2-7; 7 bases are a match to TRBD2. Germline V gene sequence: CDR1 MNHNS, CDR2 SASEGT. The CDR3 contains 14 residues. V was pared by 2 bases and J by 13 bases, with 14 bases of the junction left unmatched. CDR3 region: CASSESVLVRDYYF. CDR3 bases: TGTGCCAGCAGTGAATCCGTTTTGGTGCGGGACTACTACTTC.

The chain employs TRBV2 and TRBJ2-7; D not resolved. V lost 5 bases to trimming and J lost 2 bases, with 7 bases between them. The length of the CDR3 is 12 residues. Germline-derived CDR1 and CDR2 are SNHLY and FYNNEI. The CDR3 coding sequence is TGTGCCAGCAGTCGGCGGACCTACGAGCAGTACTTC. It yields the protein CASSRRTYEQYF.

J is TRBJ1-3 and V is TRBV19; 7 nucleotides match TRBD1. The V gene end was trimmed by 9 bases and the J gene end by 2 bases; junction bases not matched to a gene: 7. Germline V gene lookup returns CDR1 LNHDA and CDR2 SQIVND (reference sequence). The CDR3 has 14 amino acids. Here the CDR3 DNA reads TGTGCCAGCGAACGGCAGGGGGCTGGAAACACCATATATTTT. Protein product: CASERQGAGNTIYF.

The V call is TRBV19, the J call TRBJ1-5; D is uncertain. This CDR3 has 15 amino acids. With 7 bases removed from V and 3 bases from J, the gap between germline ends came to 16 bases. Germline V gene sequence: CDR1 LNHDA, CDR2 SQIVND (reference sequence). The DNA for the CDR3 is TGTGCCAGTACTCCCGGGAGGACCCTCAATCAGCCCCAGCATTTT. Its protein is CASTPGRTLNQPQHF.

Of note for this clone: Relative to the germline gene, one junction end is altered; a read error may explain this. This chain joins TRBV7-2 and TRBJ2-1; D might be TRBD1 (5 bases). This CDR3 contains 16 residues. Per germline, CDR1 SGHTA and CDR2 FQGNSA. The CDR3 DNA follows: TGTGCCAGCAGCTCATTTCTAGGGGCCTCCGACAATGAGCAGTTCTTC. It yields the protein CASSSFLGASDNEQFF.

This chain links TRBV27 with TRBJ1-2; TRBD1 might be the D (5 bases). The CDR3 contains 17 residues. CDR1 MNHEY and CDR2 SMNVEV come from the germline V gene (reference sequence). Between the trimmed V and J ends, which lost 0 bases and 4 bases, there was a span of 18 bases. The CDR3 DNA is TGTGCCAGCAGTTTATCGCTCAGGGAGGGGACGGGCTATGGCTACACCTTC. It yields the protein CASSLSLREGTGYGYTF.

This clone was counted only a few times. Other DNA variants within this sample encode the same CDR3. The rearrangement uses TRBV24-1 and TRBJ1-1, with TRBD1 as a possible D gene (5 bases). The CDR3 loop spans 13 amino acids. Germline lookup yields CDR1 KGHDR and CDR2 SFDVKD. V was trimmed by 6 bases and J by 2 bases, leaving 9 bases between them. This chain's CDR3 is CATSLGGNTEAFF. Written as DNA, the CDR3 is TGTGCCACCAGTTTGGGGGGAAACACTGAAGCTTTCTTT.

The CDR3 protein is CASSLIRRSSNQPQHF. In nucleotides, the CDR3 is TGTGCCAGCAGTTTAATCCGTAGATCAAGCAATCAGCCCCAGCATTTT. V and J are TRBV28 and TRBJ1-5, with no clear D. The CDR3 loop spans 16 amino acids. Trimming took off 2 bases at V and 1 base at J, with 12 bases between the two ends. Germline assignment: CDR1 MDHEN and CDR2 SYDVKM.

This clone turned up a few times. The V and J genes are TRBV5-6 and TRBJ1-4; D may be TRBD1 (5 bases). The V gene's germline CDR1 is SGHDT and CDR2 YYEEEE. The V and J ends lost 2 bases and 4 bases respectively, with 9 bases between them. The CDR3 consists of 14 residues. The CDR3 nucleotides read TGTGCCAGCAGCTTCCGACAGCTTAATGAAAAACTGTTTTTT. This codes for CASSFRQLNEKLFF.

This clone was found once. This chain links TRBV10-2 with TRBJ2-7, with 8 nucleotides matching TRBD1. The CDR3 length is 14 residues. The V and J ends lost 5 bases and 4 bases, in that order; junction bases with no gene match: 7. Germline V gene data show CDR1 as WSHSY and CDR2 as SAAADI. Here the CDR3 reads CASSPGQGNYEQYF. DNA of the CDR3: TGCGCCAGCAGTCCTGGACAGGGAAATTACGAGCAGTACTTC.

A note on this clone: Other DNA sequences within the sample encode an identical CDR3. This chain joins TRBV27 and TRBJ2-7, with D possibly TRBD1 on 6 matching bases. CDR1 and CDR2 (germline): MNHEY, SMNVEV (reference sequence). Trimming removed 3 bases from V and 3 bases from J, with 9 bases in between. This CDR3 comprises 13 residues. Written as DNA, the CDR3 is TGTGCCAGCAGTTTGACAGGTCGCTACGAGCAGTACTTC. This gives the protein CASSLTGRYEQYF.

This clone has just one count. The genes are TRBV7-9 and TRBJ2-1; possibly TRBD1 for D (6 bases). Trimming removed 1 base at V and 2 bases at J, with 12 bases between. Germline lookup yields CDR1 SEHNR and CDR2 FQNEAQ (reference sequence). This CDR3 region has 16 residues. The CDR3 loop reads CASSLEAGVTYNEQFF. In DNA, the CDR3 is TGTGCCAGCAGCTTAGAAGCAGGGGTTACCTACAATGAGCAGTTCTTC.

V and J are TRBV10-2 and TRBJ2-2, with D maybe TRBD2 (7 bases). Germline lookup yields CDR1 WSHSY and CDR2 SAAADI. The CDR3 covers 16 residues. Trimming took off 4 bases at V and 4 bases at J, with 16 bases between the two ends. DNA for the CDR3: TGCGCCAGCAGTGGAATGCTCGGGGGGCCCACCGGGGAGCTGTTTTTT. This sequence encodes CASSGMLGGPTGELFF.

This clone was counted between two and nine times. The chain employs TRBV3-1 (or the pseudogene TRBV3-2) and TRBJ2-2, with 11 bases aligning to TRBD2. With 1 base clipped from V and 1 base from J, the junction kept 2 bases outside the gene matches. CDR1 is LGHDT and CDR2 is YNNKEL in the germline V gene (reference sequence). CDR3 size: 17 residues. DNA of the CDR3: TGTGCCAGCAGCCAAGCCGGGACTAGCGGGAACACCGGGGAGCTGTTTTTT. Encoded protein: CASSQAGTSGNTGELFF.